A selection of T cell receptor beta chains follows, all from one sample in a study of shared clonotypes between healthy human individuals. Clones were read by immunoSEQ multiplex PCR, and TCRdb kept only the in-frame ones, dropping some. The sample contains over a million clones, around 82% of which appear only once. Sequencing input: memory CD4+ T cells from PBMCs. Receptor source: a man between 18 and 29 years old in good health. Some clones in this sample may be carry-over from other donors' samples. CDR3s include the opening cysteine and the closing phenylalanine or tryptophan. The order of the fields is V gene, J gene, clone size, D gene, CDR3 DNA, CDR3 protein. The D gene is left open where the match is weak. The size of a clone is reported for some rows only, either as once, few or many, or as a class for expanded clones.

V: TRBV5-1; J: TRBJ2-7; size: few; D: .; DNA: TGCGCCAGCAGCTACGACTACGAGCAGTACTTC; CDR3: CASSYDYEQYF
V: TRBV6-6; J: TRBJ2-5; size: .; D: .; DNA: TGTGCCAGCAGTCGGGATTTAAAAGAGACCCAGTACTTC; CDR3: CASSRDLKETQYF
V: TRBV11-2; J: TRBJ1-2; size: .; D: TRBD1; DNA: TGTGCCAGCAGCAGAGAGTGGACAGGCCCCTATGGCTACACCTTC; CDR3: CASSREWTGPYGYTF
V: TRBV19; J: TRBJ2-7; size: few; D: .; DNA: TGTGCCAGTAGTATGGGAGACAGCCTGATTGCGCAGTACTTC; CDR3: CASSMGDSLIAQYF
V: TRBV19; J: TRBJ1-1; size: .; D: .; DNA: TGTGCCAGTAGTATAGGTGGGCTGAACACTGAAGCTTTCTTT; CDR3: CASSIGGLNTEAFF
V: TRBV6-5; J: TRBJ1-4; size: once; D: TRBD1; DNA: TGTGCCAGCAGTTACACACCGGGACAGGGGGGAGGGAAACTGTTTTTT; CDR3: CASSYTPGQGGGKLFF
V: TRBV30; J: TRBJ2-1; size: .; D: .; DNA: TGTGCCTGGAGTAGCGGGCGGAGTGAGCAGTTCTTC; CDR3: CAWSSGRSEQFF
V: TRBV19; J: TRBJ2-6; size: .; D: .; DNA: TGTGCCAGTAGTCCGGAAGGTTTCAGATTGAGCTCTGGGGCCAACGTCCTGACTTTC; CDR3: CASSPEGFRLSSGANVLTF
V: TRBV5-4; J: TRBJ1-1; size: .; D: .; DNA: TGTGCCAGCAGCTTCCGGGAGAACCTGAACACTGAAGCTTTCTTT; CDR3: CASSFRENLNTEAFF
V: TRBV5-8; J: TRBJ1-1; size: .; D: .; DNA: TGTGCCAGCAGCTGGGGATTCACTGAAGCTTTCTTT; CDR3: CASSWGFTEAFF
V: TRBV29-1; J: TRBJ2-7; size: .; D: .; DNA: TGCAGCGTTGAAGCACTAGCTGACTACGAGCAGTACTTC; CDR3: CSVEALADYEQYF
V: TRBV2; J: TRBJ1-1; size: .; D: .; DNA: TGTGCCAGCTTACAAGATGCCAACACTGAAGCTTTCTTT; CDR3: CASLQDANTEAFF
V: TRBV5-1; J: TRBJ2-1; size: once; D: TRBD2; DNA: TGCGCCAGCAGCTCTACGGGACTAGCAAGGTCGAGCTCCTACAATGAGCAGTTCTTC; CDR3: CASSSTGLARSSSYNEQFF
V: TRBV15; J: TRBJ1-1; size: .; D: .; DNA: TGTGCCACCAGCAGAGATAGGAACACTGAAGCTTTCTTT; CDR3: CATSRDRNTEAFF
V: TRBV9; J: TRBJ2-3; size: .; D: TRBD2; DNA: TGTGCCAGCTCCTCGGGGAGGGCTGTCCTTAGCACAGATACGCAGTATTTT; CDR3: CASSSGRAVLSTDTQYF
V: TRBV5-1; J: TRBJ1-2; size: .; D: .; DNA: TGCGCCAGCAGCCTCAAAGGTACGGACATCTATGGCTACACCTTC; CDR3: CASSLKGTDIYGYTF
V: TRBV4-1; J: TRBJ2-1; size: .; D: TRBD2; DNA: TGCGCCAGCAGCCCCCTAGGCGGGGGGACCTACAATGAGCAGTTCTTC; CDR3: CASSPLGGGTYNEQFF
V: TRBV11-1; J: TRBJ1-1; size: .; D: .; DNA: TGTGCCAGCAGCCGCACAGGTCCTGAAGCTTTCTTT; CDR3: CASSRTGPEAFF
V: TRBV18; J: TRBJ2-2; size: .; D: .; DNA: TGTGCCAGCTCACAAATACAGACAGGGAACACCGGGGAGCTGTTTTTT; CDR3: CASSQIQTGNTGELFF
V: TRBV5-6; J: TRBJ1-4; size: .; D: .; DNA: TGTGCCAGCAGCTTGGTAGGGCTACTAAACGAAAAACTGTTTTTT; CDR3: CASSLVGLLNEKLFF
V: TRBV7-2; J: TRBJ1-3; size: .; D: .; DNA: TGTGCCAGCACCCTACTCAGAGGCGTCTCTGGAAACACCATATATTTT; CDR3: CASTLLRGVSGNTIYF
V: TRBV30; J: TRBJ1-4; size: once; D: .; DNA: TGTGCCTGGAGACGGATTAATGAAAAACTGTTTTTT; CDR3: CAWRRINEKLFF
V: TRBV4-1; J: TRBJ1-5; size: .; D: .; DNA: TGCGCCAGCAGCCAAGAGGGTTGGAGCAATCAGCCCCAGCATTTT; CDR3: CASSQEGWSNQPQHF
V: TRBV5-1; J: TRBJ1-1; size: many; D: TRBD1; DNA: TGCGCCAGCAGCTTTTCAGGGGGCGGCACTGAAGCTTTCTTT; CDR3: CASSFSGGGTEAFF
V: TRBV29-1; J: TRBJ1-1; size: .; D: .; DNA: TGCAGCGTTAGGATTACACGGCTCGGGACTGAAGCTTTCTTT; CDR3: CSVRITRLGTEAFF
V: TRBV7-2; J: TRBJ2-7; size: .; D: TRBD2; DNA: TGTGCCAGCAGCTTAGCGTACTCTAGCGGGAACTACGAGCAGTACTTC; CDR3: CASSLAYSSGNYEQYF
V: TRBV27; J: TRBJ2-7; size: .; D: TRBD2; DNA: TGTGCCAGCAGTTCACCGGGACTAGTAATCCACGAGCAGTACTTC; CDR3: CASSSPGLVIHEQYF
V: TRBV5-1; J: TRBJ2-4; size: .; D: TRBD1; DNA: TGCGCCAGCAGCCCATCCCCGGGGGGACAGGGGAACATTCAGTACTTC; CDR3: CASSPSPGGQGNIQYF
V: TRBV25-1; J: TRBJ1-2; size: .; D: TRBD1; DNA: TGTGCCAGCAGTGAATCGGGGACAGGGTTCGCCGGGGGCTATGGCTACACCTTC; CDR3: CASSESGTGFAGGYGYTF
V: TRBV4-2; J: TRBJ2-1; size: .; D: .; DNA: TGTGCCAGCAGCCAAGATCGCCAGTTTACCTACAATGAGCAGTTCTTC; CDR3: CASSQDRQFTYNEQFF
V: TRBV28; J: TRBJ2-7; size: .; D: TRBD2; DNA: TGTGCCAGCAGTTATAGCGGGAGACAGTCCTACGAGCAGTACTTC; CDR3: CASSYSGRQSYEQYF
V: TRBV5-4; J: TRBJ1-1; size: .; D: .; DNA: TGTGCCAGCAGCCCCGCAGGGGATGAAGCTTTCTTT; CDR3: CASSPAGDEAFF
V: TRBV28; J: TRBJ1-4; size: .; D: .; DNA: TGTGCCAGCAGCCTTACGGGGGATAATGAAAAACTGTTTTTT; CDR3: CASSLTGDNEKLFF
V: TRBV6-5; J: TRBJ1-6; size: .; D: TRBD1; DNA: TGTGCCAGCGGACAGGGGTATTCACCCCTCCACTTT; CDR3: CASGQGYSPLHF
V: TRBV4-2; J: TRBJ1-2; size: .; D: .; DNA: TGTGCCAGCAGCCAAGATCCCATAGCTAACTATGGCTACACCTTC; CDR3: CASSQDPIANYGYTF
V: TRBV4-1; J: TRBJ1-1; size: .; D: .; DNA: TGCGCCAGCAGCCAATCCGGGCACTTGAACACTGAAGCTTTCTTT; CDR3: CASSQSGHLNTEAFF
V: TRBV6-1; J: TRBJ1-2; size: few; D: .; DNA: TGTGCCAGCAGCCCCGACACCCCACCGGGCTACACCTTC; CDR3: CASSPDTPPGYTF
V: TRBV2; J: TRBJ1-3; size: .; D: .; DNA: TGTGCCAGCAGCGTAAGGATCTCTGGAAACACCATATATTTT; CDR3: CASSVRISGNTIYF
V: TRBV19; J: TRBJ2-1; size: .; D: TRBD1; DNA: TGTGCCAGTAGTATTTGGGACAGGGTCTATGAGCAGTTCTTC; CDR3: CASSIWDRVYEQFF
V: TRBV29-1; J: TRBJ2-7; size: .; D: TRBD1; DNA: TGCAGCGCTGGACATGGACAGGTTCCCTGGGAGCAGTACTTC; CDR3: CSAGHGQVPWEQYF
V: TRBV2; J: TRBJ2-5; size: many; D: .; DNA: TGTGCCAGCAGGGACGATAAACAAGAGACCCAGTACTTC; CDR3: CASRDDKQETQYF
V: TRBV5-1; J: TRBJ1-1; size: .; D: .; DNA: TGCGCCAGCAGCTTGGCCGCAGGGACCCCCACTGAAGCTTTCTTT; CDR3: CASSLAAGTPTEAFF
V: TRBV2; J: TRBJ1-1; size: few; D: .; DNA: TGTGCCAGCAGTGAATTCCGGGGTACTGAAGCTTTCTTT; CDR3: CASSEFRGTEAFF